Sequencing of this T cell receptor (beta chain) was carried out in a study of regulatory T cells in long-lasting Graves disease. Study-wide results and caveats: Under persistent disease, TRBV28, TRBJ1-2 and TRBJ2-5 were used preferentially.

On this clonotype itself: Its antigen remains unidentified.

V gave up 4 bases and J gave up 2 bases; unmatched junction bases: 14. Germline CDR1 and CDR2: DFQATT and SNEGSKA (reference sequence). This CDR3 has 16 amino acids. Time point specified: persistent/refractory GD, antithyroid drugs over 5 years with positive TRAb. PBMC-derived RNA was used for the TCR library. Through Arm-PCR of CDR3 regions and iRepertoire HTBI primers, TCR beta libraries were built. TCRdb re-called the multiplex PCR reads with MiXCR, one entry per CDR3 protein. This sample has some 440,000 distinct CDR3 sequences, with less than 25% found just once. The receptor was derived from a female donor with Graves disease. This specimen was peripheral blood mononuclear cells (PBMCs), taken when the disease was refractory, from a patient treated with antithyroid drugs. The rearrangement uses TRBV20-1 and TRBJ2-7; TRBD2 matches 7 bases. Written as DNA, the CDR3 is TGCAGTGCTACACCTCAGTTGCCGGGGGGTGCCTACGAGCAGTACTTC. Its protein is CSATPQLPGGAYEQYF.